These T cell receptor beta chains were read from a single sample in a study of cytomegalovirus exposure and HLA in healthy donors. Profiling relied on immunoSEQ multiplex PCR, and the TCRdb table lists in-frame clones only, not all of them. The sample carries 150,000 to 200,000 clones, roughly 73% recorded once. Sequenced material: PBMCs. The origin of the receptors is a female donor in good health and CMV-seronegative. The CDR3 runs from the conserved cysteine through the conserved F or W. The order of the fields is D gene, V gene, J gene, clone size, CDR3 DNA, CDR3 protein. A D gene is named only where the DNA matches it firmly. Not all rows give a size; the values are once, few, many and, for expanded clones, a class.

-	TRBV5-1	TRBJ2-7	-	TGCGCCAGCAGCTTGCGGGCGGGGCTCTCCTACGAGCAGTACTTC	CASSLRAGLSYEQYF
-	TRBV4-3	TRBJ2-2	few	TGCGCCAGCAGCCGGGAGACACTCGGCAGGGAGCTGTTTTTT	CASSRETLGRELFF
TRBD1	TRBV19	TRBJ1-1	-	TGTGCCAGTAGTAAATATACCGGGACAGATTCTGAAGCTTTCTTT	CASSKYTGTDSEAFF
-	TRBV9	TRBJ1-6	-	TGTGCCAGCAGCGTGGACAGTTCACCCCTCCACTTT	CASSVDSSPLHF
-	TRBV19	TRBJ1-5	-	TGTGCCAGTAACAATGGGGGCGAATACAATCAGCCCCAGCATTTT	CASNNGGEYNQPQHF
TRBD1	TRBV18	TRBJ1-2	-	TGTGCCAGCTCGTCAACAGGGGTGGATGGCTACACCTTC	CASSSTGVDGYTF
TRBD2	TRBV9	TRBJ2-3	-	TGTGCCAGCAGCGTAGTGGGCATAGCGGGAGCCCTTACTAGCACAGATACGCAGTATTTT	CASSVVGIAGALTSTDTQYF
-	TRBV18	TRBJ2-1	-	TGTGCCAGCTCACCACTGACTATTAACAATGAGCAGTTCTTC	CASSPLTINNEQFF
TRBD2	TRBV7-3	TRBJ2-3	-	TGTGCCAGCAGCTCCCCCCGGGGGGAGGCTAGCACAGATACGCAGTATTTT	CASSSPRGEASTDTQYF
-	TRBV28	TRBJ1-5	-	TGTGCCAGCGGGGGGGGGAAAAGCAATCAGCCCCAGCATTTT	CASGGGKSNQPQHF
TRBD1	TRBV5-4	TRBJ2-6	-	TGTGCCAGCAGCAAGGACAGGGGGCCTCTCTCTGGGGCCAACGTCCTGACTTTC	CASSKDRGPLSGANVLTF
-	TRBV28	TRBJ2-7	-	TGTGCCAGCAGTTCCCTCCTAGGGGCACAGTACGAGCAGTACTTC	CASSSLLGAQYEQYF
TRBD1	TRBV5-1	TRBJ2-7	-	TGCGCTAGCACACCGGGACAGGCCCCCTACGAGCAGTACTTC	CASTPGQAPYEQYF
-	TRBV30	TRBJ2-1	-	TGTGCCTGGAGTCTATCGACAGGGACTCTTTGGAAGTTCTTC	CAWSLSTGTLWKFF
TRBD2	TRBV6-1	TRBJ2-1	-	TGTGCCAGCAGTGCCCTAGCGGGGTCCTACAATGAGCAGTTCTTC	CASSALAGSYNEQFF
-	TRBV28	TRBJ1-5	few	TGTGCCAGCATAACTCTGGGACACGGCGATCAGCCCCAGCATTTT	CASITLGHGDQPQHF
-	TRBV2	TRBJ1-5	-	TGTGCCAGCAGTCTCCAGGGAAATCAGCCCCAGCATTTT	CASSLQGNQPQHF
TRBD2	TRBV7-6	TRBJ2-2	-	TGTGCCAGCAGCGTAACTAGCGGGGATACCGGGGAGCTGTTTTTT	CASSVTSGDTGELFF
TRBD1	TRBV6-1	TRBJ1-2	-	TGTGCCAGCAGTGAACGGACAGGGCCCGGGGTCCCCTATGGCTACACCTTC	CASSERTGPGVPYGYTF
TRBD1	TRBV5-4	TRBJ2-4	-	TGTGCCAGCAGCTGGACTGGACAGGGGGACATTCAGTACTTC	CASSWTGQGDIQYF
TRBD1	TRBV11-3	TRBJ2-2	-	TGTGCCAGCAGCTTTGGGACAGGGAGCAACACCGGGGAGCTGTTTTTT	CASSFGTGSNTGELFF
TRBD1	TRBV6-1	TRBJ2-7	-	TGTGCCAGCGGGACAGCTACAACCTACGAGCAGTACTTC	CASGTATTYEQYF
-	TRBV7-2	TRBJ1-3	-	TGTGCCAGCAGCTTAGACGGGGATTTCTCTGGAAACACCATATATTTT	CASSLDGDFSGNTIYF
-	TRBV7-9	TRBJ2-7	-	TGTGCCAGCAGCCCCAGCGGGCAGACCTACGAGCAGTACTTC	CASSPSGQTYEQYF
TRBD1	TRBV7-2	TRBJ2-2	once	TGTGCCAGCAGCACAGGGGTGCACACCGGGGAGCTGTTTTTT	CASSTGVHTGELFF
-	TRBV14	TRBJ1-1	-	TGTGCCAGCAGCCAAGACCAGGGATTTAGGACTGAAGCTTTCTTT	CASSQDQGFRTEAFF